This is a list of T cell receptor beta chains from one sample in a study of patients and donors after allogeneic stem cell transplantation. Using its own MiXCR run on the RT-PCR reads, TCRdb lists one record per CDR3 protein. Counted here are about 960,000 distinct CDR3 sequences, roughly 18% occurring once; the ten biggest clones make up 5% to 6.5%. The specimen was blood, either unsorted or a sorted T cell fraction (not recorded which). These receptors originate from a human donor who was either an allogeneic HSCT recipient or a stem cell or donor lymphocyte infusion donor (not recorded which). It is not recorded whose cells these are; they may come from a transplant donor. CDR3s include the opening cysteine and the closing phenylalanine or tryptophan. The D gene is left open where the match is weak. The size of a clone is reported for some rows only, either as once, few or many, or as a class for expanded clones.

17 | TRBJ2-3 | TRBV6-2/TRBV6-3 | - | TRBD1 | TGTGCCAGCAGTTTATCACGGGACAGAAGGGAAGCAGATACGCAGTATTTT | CASSLSRDRREADTQYF
13 | TRBJ2-1 | TRBV9 | - | - | TGTGCCAGCAGCCCCACGGGCCCCAATGAGCAGTTCTTC | CASSPTGPNEQFF
13 | TRBJ2-7 | TRBV20-1 | few | - | TGCAGTGCCAAACTAGGGTCTACCTACGAGCAGTACTTC | CSAKLGSTYEQYF
15 | TRBJ2-5 | TRBV20-1 | - | TRBD2 | TGCAGTGCTAGGGACTCACGCGGGGGGGCGGAGACCCAGTACTTC | CSARDSRGGAETQYF
14 | TRBJ1-2 | TRBV7-8 | few | TRBD1 | TGTGCCAGCAGCCCCGGGACAGGGCAAGGTGGCTACACCTTC | CASSPGTGQGGYTF
13 | TRBJ1-6 | TRBV6-1 | many | - | TGTGCCAGCAGCGGACGGATTAATTCACCCCTCCACTTT | CASSGRINSPLHF
13 | TRBJ2-3 | TRBV2 | few | - | TGTGCCAGCAGTGAATCCCCAGGGGATACGCAGTATTTT | CASSESPGDTQYF
17 | TRBJ2-1 | TRBV13 | - | - | TGTGCCAGCATAAGGTTAACCTTGGGGGAGGACTACAATGAGCAGTTCTTC | CASIRLTLGEDYNEQFF
16 | TRBJ1-2 | TRBV6-1 | few | TRBD1 | TGTGCCAGCAGAGACAGACAGGGGGCGACCCCAGGAGGATACACCTTC | CASRDRQGATPGGYTF
13 | TRBJ2-5 | TRBV12-3/TRBV12-4 | - | TRBD1 | TGTGCCAGCAGTAACAGGGGGCGGGAGACCCAGTACTTC | CASSNRGRETQYF
14 | TRBJ1-1 | TRBV29-1 | - | - | TGCAGCGTTTGGGTCCAAGGAGGAACAGCTGAAGCTTTCTTT | CSVWVQGGTAEAFF
14 | TRBJ2-7 | TRBV3-1 | - | - | TGTGCCAGCAGCCCCGGTAAACCCACTGGGGAGCAGTACTTC | CASSPGKPTGEQYF
14 | TRBJ2-7 | TRBV20-1 | many | TRBD2 | TGCAGTGCTAGTGGGACTAGCGGAGCCTACGAGCAGTACTTC | CSASGTSGAYEQYF
11 | TRBJ2-3 | TRBV5-6 | many | - | TGTGCCAGCAGCTCCACTAATACGCAGTATTTT | CASSSTNTQYF
17 | TRBJ1-3 | TRBV6-1 | - | TRBD1 | TGTGCCAGCAGCCCTCGGGACAGGAGGCCTTCTGGAAACACCATATATTTT | CASSPRDRRPSGNTIYF
16 | TRBJ1-1 | TRBV29-1 | - | TRBD1 | TGCAGCGTTGCCCCGAGACAGGGGCCTGTGGGAACTGAAGCTTTCTTT | CSVAPRQGPVGTEAFF
14 | TRBJ2-7 | TRBV12-3/TRBV12-4 | - | TRBD2 | TGTGCCAGCAGGGGGACTAGCGGGCCCTACGAGCAGTACTTC | CASRGTSGPYEQYF
15 | TRBJ1-1 | TRBV5-4 | few | TRBD1 | TGTGCCAGCAGCACACACGGACAGGGGAACACTGAAGCTTTCTTT | CASSTHGQGNTEAFF
14 | TRBJ2-5 | TRBV7-2 | few | - | TGTGCCAGCAGCTTCGGGGGTCTGGGAAAGACCCAGTACTTC | CASSFGGLGKTQYF
14 | TRBJ2-7 | TRBV5-1 | few | TRBD1 | TGCGCCAGCAGCTTCAGGGACAGGTCCTACGAGCAGTACTTC | CASSFRDRSYEQYF
13 | TRBJ2-7 | TRBV20-1 | few | - | TGCAGTGCTAGATCTCAGGGAATCTACGAGCAGTACTTC | CSARSQGIYEQYF
15 | TRBJ2-3 | TRBV12-3/TRBV12-4 | few | - | TGTGCCAGCAGTTTAGGGGGTTTTAGCGCAGATACGCAGTATTTT | CASSLGGFSADTQYF
15 | TRBJ2-7 | TRBV12-3/TRBV12-4 | few | - | TGTGCCAGCAGTTTAGGGACGTATGGTTCCTACGAGCAGTACTTC | CASSLGTYGSYEQYF
16 | TRBJ1-6 | TRBV6-1 | - | - | TGTGCCAGCAGCCGAGACCCGGGGGGAAAAAATTCACCCCTCCACTTT | CASSRDPGGKNSPLHF
12 | TRBJ2-1 | TRBV5-1 | - | - | TGCGCCAGCAGAACTCAGGTGGATGAGCAGTTCTTC | CASRTQVDEQFF
16 | TRBJ2-1 | TRBV7-2 | - | TRBD2 | TGTGCCAGCAGCCAACCTCTAGCGGGGGGCTACAATGAGCAGTTCTTC | CASSQPLAGGYNEQFF
15 | TRBJ2-7 | TRBV20-1 | - | TRBD2 | TGCAGTGCTAGAGCGCCTAGCGGGATGATAGGCGAGCAGTACTTC | CSARAPSGMIGEQYF
16 | TRBJ2-1 | TRBV5-6 | - | - | TGTGCCAGCAGCTTGGGGTTCCGGGTGGACCCAAATGAGCAGTTCTTC | CASSLGFRVDPNEQFF
17 | TRBJ2-1 | TRBV3-1 | - | - | TGTGCCAGCAGCCCGAAGCCCCCGACAAGCTCCTACAATGAGCAGTTCTTC | CASSPKPPTSSYNEQFF
14 | TRBJ1-2 | TRBV5-6 | few | - | TGTGCCAGCAGCTTGCACGAGGGGTACTATGGCTACACCTTC | CASSLHEGYYGYTF
13 | TRBJ1-5 | TRBV2 | - | - | TGTGCCAGCAGGGGGGATAGCAATCAGCCCCAGCATTTT | CASRGDSNQPQHF
14 | TRBJ1-6 | TRBV19 | once | - | TGTGCCAGTAGAGGACAGAATTTTAATTCACCCCTCCACTTT | CASRGQNFNSPLHF
14 | TRBJ2-7 | TRBV20-1 | - | TRBD1 | TGCAGTGCTTACAGGGGGGATCGTTCCTACGAGCAGTACTTC | CSAYRGDRSYEQYF
16 | TRBJ2-1 | TRBV2 | - | - | TGTGCCAGCAGTGAAATCCGACTAGGGGCTTACAATGAGCAGTTCTTC | CASSEIRLGAYNEQFF
17 | TRBJ1-5 | TRBV20-1 | - | - | TGCAGTGCCCTGGGGGGGGCTAAAACCCTCCGCAATCAGCCCCAGCATTTT | CSALGGAKTLRNQPQHF
15 | TRBJ2-7 | TRBV4-2 | few | - | TGTGCCAGCAGCCAAGTAAGGGCCTCCGGCTACGAGCAGTACTTC | CASSQVRASGYEQYF
13 | TRBJ1-5 | TRBV7-2 | - | - | TGTGCCAGCAGCTTCAGGGACAATCAGCCCCAGCATTTT | CASSFRDNQPQHF